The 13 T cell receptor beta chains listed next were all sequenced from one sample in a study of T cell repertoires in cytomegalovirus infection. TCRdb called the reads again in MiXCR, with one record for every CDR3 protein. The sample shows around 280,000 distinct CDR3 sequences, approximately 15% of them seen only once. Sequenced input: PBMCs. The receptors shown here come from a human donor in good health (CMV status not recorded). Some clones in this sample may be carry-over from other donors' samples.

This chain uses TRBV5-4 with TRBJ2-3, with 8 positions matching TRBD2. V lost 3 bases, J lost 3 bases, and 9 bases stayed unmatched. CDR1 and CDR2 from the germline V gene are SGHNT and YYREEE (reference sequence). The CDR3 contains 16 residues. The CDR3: CASSSSGRGATDTQYF. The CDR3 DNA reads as TGTGCCAGCAGCTCTAGCGGGCGTGGGGCTACAGATACGCAGTATTTT.

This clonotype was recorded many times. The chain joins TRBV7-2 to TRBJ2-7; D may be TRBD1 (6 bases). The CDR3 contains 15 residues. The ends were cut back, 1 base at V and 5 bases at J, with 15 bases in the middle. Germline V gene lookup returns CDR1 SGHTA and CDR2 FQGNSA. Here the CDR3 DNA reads TGTGCCAGCAGCTTAGGAACAGGGATGGGTGACGAGCAGTACTTC. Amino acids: CASSLGTGMGDEQYF.

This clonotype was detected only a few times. The CDR3 sequence: CSVEGQGEVYGYTF. The CDR3 DNA sequence: TGCAGCGTTGAAGGCCAGGGGGAGGTCTATGGCTACACCTTC. J is TRBJ1-2 and V is TRBV29-1, with 7 bases fitting TRBD1. The CDR3 loop spans 14 amino acids. V was pared by 1 base and J by 4 bases, with 6 bases of the junction left unmatched. From germline, CDR1 is SQVTM and CDR2 ANQGSEA.

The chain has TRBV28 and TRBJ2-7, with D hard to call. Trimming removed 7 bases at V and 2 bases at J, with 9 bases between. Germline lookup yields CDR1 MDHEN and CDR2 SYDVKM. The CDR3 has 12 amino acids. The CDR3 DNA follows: TGTGCCAGCATGAAACTACCCTACGAGCAGTACTTC. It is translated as CASMKLPYEQYF.

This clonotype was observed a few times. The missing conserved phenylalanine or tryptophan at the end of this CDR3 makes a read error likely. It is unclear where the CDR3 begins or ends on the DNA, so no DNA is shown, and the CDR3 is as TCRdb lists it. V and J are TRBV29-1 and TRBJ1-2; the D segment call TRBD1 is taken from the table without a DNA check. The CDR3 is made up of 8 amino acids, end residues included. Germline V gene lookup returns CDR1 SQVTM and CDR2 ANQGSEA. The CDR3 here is CSTGAGQL.

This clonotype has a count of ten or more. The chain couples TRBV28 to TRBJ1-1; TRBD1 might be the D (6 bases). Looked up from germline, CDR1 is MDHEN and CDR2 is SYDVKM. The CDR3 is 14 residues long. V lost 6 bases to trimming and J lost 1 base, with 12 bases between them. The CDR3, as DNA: TGTGCCAGCAGAGAACCGGGACAGAACACTGAAGCTTTCTTT. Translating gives CASREPGQNTEAFF.

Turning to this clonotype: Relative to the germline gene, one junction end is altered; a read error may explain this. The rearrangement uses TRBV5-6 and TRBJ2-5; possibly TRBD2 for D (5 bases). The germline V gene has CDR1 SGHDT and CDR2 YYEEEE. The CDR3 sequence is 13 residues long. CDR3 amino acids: CASRKRQTETQHF. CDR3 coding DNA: TGTGCCAGCAGAAAGCGGCAAACAGAGACCCAGCACTTC.

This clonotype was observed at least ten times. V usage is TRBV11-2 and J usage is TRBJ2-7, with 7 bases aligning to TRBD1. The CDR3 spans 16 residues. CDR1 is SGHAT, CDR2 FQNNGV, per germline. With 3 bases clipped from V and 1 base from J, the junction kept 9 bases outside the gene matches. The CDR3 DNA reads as TGTGCCAGCAGCTTCCTAGGGGGCAGCTTTTCCTACGAGCAGTACTTC. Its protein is CASSFLGGSFSYEQYF.

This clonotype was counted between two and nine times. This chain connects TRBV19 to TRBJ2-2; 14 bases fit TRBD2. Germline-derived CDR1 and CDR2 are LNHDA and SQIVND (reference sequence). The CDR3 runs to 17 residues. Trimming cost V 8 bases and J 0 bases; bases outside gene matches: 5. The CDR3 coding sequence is TGTGCCAGTCGACCGGGACTAGCGGGGGCGAACACCGGGGAGCTGTTTTTT. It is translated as CASRPGLAGANTGELFF.

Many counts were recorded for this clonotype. The CDR3 nucleotides read TGTGCCAGCAGTCATAGCGGGAGAACCGCCCAAGAGACCCAGTACTTC. Protein: CASSHSGRTAQETQYF. The chain is built from TRBV5-6 and TRBJ2-5; 9 nucleotides align to TRBD2. Losses at the gene ends were 5 bases for V and 1 base for J; bases not matched to a gene: 9. CDR1 is SGHDT, CDR2 YYEEEE, per germline. There are 16 residues in the CDR3.

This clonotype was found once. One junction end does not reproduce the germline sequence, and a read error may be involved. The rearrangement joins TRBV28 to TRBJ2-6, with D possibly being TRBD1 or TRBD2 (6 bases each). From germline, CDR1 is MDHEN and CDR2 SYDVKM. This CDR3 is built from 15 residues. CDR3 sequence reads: CASSPTGTGANALTF. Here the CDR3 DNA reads TGTGCCAGCAGTCCCACAGGGACTGGGGCCAACGCCCTGACTTTC.

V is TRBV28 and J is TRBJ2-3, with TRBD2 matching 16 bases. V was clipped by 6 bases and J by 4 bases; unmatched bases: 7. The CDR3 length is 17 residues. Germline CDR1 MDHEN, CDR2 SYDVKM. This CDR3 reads CASSTGLAGGPPDTQYF. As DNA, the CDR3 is TGTGCCAGCAGCACGGGACTAGCGGGAGGGCCCCCAGATACGCAGTATTTT.

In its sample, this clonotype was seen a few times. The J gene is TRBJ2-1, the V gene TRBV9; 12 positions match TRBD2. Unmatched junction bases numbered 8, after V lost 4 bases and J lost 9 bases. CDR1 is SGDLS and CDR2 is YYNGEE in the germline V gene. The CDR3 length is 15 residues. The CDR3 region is CASSLRLAGASEQFF. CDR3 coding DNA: TGTGCCAGCAGCCTTCGACTAGCGGGAGCTTCTGAGCAGTTCTTC.